This T cell receptor beta chain derives from a study of blood T cells in healthy people across ages. Regarding the study as a whole: Naive T cell percentage by flow cytometry tracked strongly with beta diversity. The fall in TCR beta diversity per million T cells was roughly linear with age.

Details on this clonotype: What it recognizes is unknown.

A second roughly 6 to 12 cycle PCR used barcoded and J-beta primers. CDR3-containing paired-end reads numbering at least 2.5 million came from each sample. MiXCR, run by TCRdb on the 5' RACE reads, gives a single entry per CDR3 protein. The sample shows roughly 1.5 million distinct CDR3 sequences, roughly 43% of them seen only once. Material: blood. This receptor was identified in a woman between 18 and 29 years old in good health.

The CDR3 region is CASIQLPSGAGEQYF. The DNA of the CDR3 is TGTGCCAGCATCCAACTCCCATCCGGGGCGGGTGAGCAGTACTTC. This rearrangement joins TRBV6-5 to TRBJ2-7; the D call may be TRBD1 or TRBD2 (5 bases each). V dropped 7 bases and J dropped 7 bases, with 23 bases sitting between them. Per the germline V gene, CDR1 is MNHEY and CDR2 is SVGAGI. The CDR3 is 15 amino acids.